The rows below give T cell receptor beta chains drawn from one sample of a study of blood T cell repertoires in COVID-19. Clones were sequenced by immunoSEQ multiplex PCR, and TCRdb holds only the in-frame ones, with some missing. The sample yields around 300,000 clones, roughly 86% seen once. The sequencing sample was made of PBMCs or T cells enriched from blood (not recorded which). The receptors derive from a woman aged 25 to 45 who had recovered from COVID-19. The CDR3 runs from the conserved cysteine through the conserved F or W.

v_gene	j_gene	CDR3aa
TRBV6-6	TRBJ1-2	CASSFSGDYGYTF
TRBV7-2	TRBJ1-1	CASSLFMGRSMWNTEAFF
TRBV7-3	TRBJ2-2	CASSQPGGRGTGELFF
TRBV30	TRBJ1-2	CAWQGPNYGYTF
TRBV10-3	TRBJ1-2	CAISRTGRDGYTF
TRBV27	TRBJ2-3	CASRGDRGLRSDTQYF
TRBV4-2	TRBJ1-5	CASSQEALDQPQHF
TRBV13	TRBJ2-7	CASSLNSEGYEQYF
TRBV7-8	TRBJ1-1	CASSFKAGSNTEAFF
TRBV9	TRBJ2-7	CASSVGGQVTYEQYF
TRBV3-1/TRBV3-2	TRBJ1-2	CASSHPDSYGYTF
TRBV4-1	TRBJ1-2	CASSPQGRNGYTF
TRBV7-9	TRBJ1-4	CASSHLADGPAKEKLFF
TRBV24-1	TRBJ2-7	CATGAGAGAYEQYF
TRBV7-2	TRBJ2-3	CASSLLGSGSSDTQYF
TRBV5-1	TRBJ1-5	CASSLAPGGNQPQHF
TRBV6-5	TRBJ2-7	CASSSGTSVFYEQYF
TRBV2	TRBJ2-2	CASSVDTGELFF
TRBV5-5	TRBJ2-7	CASSLGSFGEQYF
TRBV3-1/TRBV3-2	TRBJ2-2	CASSQVGANGELFF
TRBV29-1	TRBJ2-5	CSVEALFGTQYF
TRBV6-5	TRBJ2-1	CASSYGGSSEQFF
TRBV18	TRBJ2-4	CASSPPGGQGVPKNIQYF
TRBV7-9	TRBJ2-1	CASSLIQGHQDEQFF
TRBV6-1	TRBJ2-5	CASSDPMTVLETQYF
TRBV6-1	TRBJ2-1	CASSEGVVMWGMEISNEQFF
TRBV7-2	TRBJ2-5	CASSWLQETQYF
TRBV19	TRBJ1-2	CASSTDRVRLTLGYTF
TRBV10-2	TRBJ2-3	CASKRDFTDTQYF
TRBV2	TRBJ1-3	CASREDRVGNTIYF
TRBV6-2/TRBV6-3	TRBJ2-1	CASSYSRSSGLSYNEQFF
TRBV9	TRBJ2-5	CASSGGGAIQETQYF
TRBV24-1	TRBJ2-5	CATSATGRETQYF
TRBV28	TRBJ1-1	CASAIDTGGIGAFF
TRBV5-8	TRBJ2-7	CASSRGDRGTLEQYF
TRBV5-5	TRBJ1-2	CASSFGGANYGYTF
TRBV15	TRBJ1-1	CATSRAGNTEAFF
TRBV4-1	TRBJ1-4	CASSHDQGREKLFF
TRBV28	TRBJ1-2	CASSFGRVGYGYTF
TRBV10-3	TRBJ2-5	CAISESNLFETQYF
TRBV2	TRBJ1-1	CASSEGTVNTEAFF
TRBV4-3	TRBJ1-2	CASSPWTGGGYGYTF
TRBV30	TRBJ2-7	CAWSRDRGYEQYF
TRBV5-1	TRBJ1-1	CASSLASAGARDTFF
TRBV6-5	TRBJ1-5	CASSIKRNQPQHF